These 23 T cell receptor beta chains were sequenced from one sample in a study of blood T cell repertoires in COVID-19. TCRdb keeps only in-frame clones here, not all; method: immunoSEQ multiplex PCR. The sample has hundreds of thousands of clones; around 85% are singletons. The sample consisted of peripheral blood. Receptor source: a woman aged 45-60 years with active or convalescent COVID-19.

This clone was recorded once. The chain has TRBV7-2 and TRBJ1-6; 9 bases are a match to TRBD1. V lost 7 bases to trimming and J lost 8 bases; unmatched junction nucleotides: 12. CDR1 SGHTA and CDR2 FQGNSA come from the germline V gene. The CDR3 sequence is 16 residues long. The CDR3 loop reads CASTRDRVGGYSPLHF. As DNA, the CDR3 is TGTGCCAGCACGAGGGACAGGGTCGGCGGTTATTCACCCCTCCACTTT.

V is TRBV7-9 and J is TRBJ1-1, with D unresolved. Between the trimmed V and J ends, which lost 5 bases and 0 bases, there was a span of 22 bases. Germline CDR1 SEHNR, CDR2 FQNEAQ (reference sequence). The CDR3 extends over 18 amino acids. CDR3 amino acids: CASSDTGLANRMNTEAFF. Written as DNA, the CDR3 is TGTGCCAGCAGCGACACCGGGCTAGCAAATCGAATGAACACTGAAGCTTTCTTT.

This clone has a handful of counts. The genes are TRBV6-5 and TRBJ1-1; D not certain. Trimming stripped 7 bases from V and 4 bases from J, with 13 bases between. The CDR3 has 13 residues. Looked up from germline, CDR1 is MNHEY and CDR2 is SVGAGI. CDR3 sequence (DNA): TGTGCCAGCACCCGTAACCGGGGCACTGAAGCTTTCTTT. Encoded protein: CASTRNRGTEAFF.

V usage is TRBV18 and J usage is TRBJ2-3; 14 bases agree with TRBD2. Looked up from germline, CDR1 is KGHSH and CDR2 is LQKENI. The trim removed 3 bases at V and 4 bases at J, leaving 6 bases unmatched. The CDR3 has 17 residues. CDR3 nucleotides: TGTGCCAGCTCACCGAGGACTAGCGGGGGGAGCCCAGATACGCAGTATTTT. Encoded protein: CASSPRTSGGSPDTQYF.

J is TRBJ2-1 and V is TRBV7-9, with D tentatively TRBD1 (5 bases). Trimming shortened V by 8 bases and J by 1 base, and 9 bases separated the two germline ends. The germline CDR1 and CDR2 sequences are SEHNR and FQNEAQ (reference sequence). The length of the CDR3 is 13 residues. CDR3 residues: CASQAGSYNEQFF. The CDR3 region has the DNA TGTGCCAGCCAGGCAGGGTCCTACAATGAGCAGTTCTTC.

This chain links TRBV6-5 with TRBJ1-1; D gene ambiguous. The CDR3 sequence is 14 residues long. The germline V gene encodes CDR1 MNHEY and CDR2 SVGAGI. V was shortened by 7 bases and J by 1 base, with 13 bases between the two germline ends. Here the CDR3 reads CASTPGSSNTEAFF. The DNA of the CDR3 is TGTGCCAGCACCCCCGGGTCCTCGAACACTGAAGCTTTCTTT.

As DNA, the CDR3 is TGTGCCAGCAACCAGTGGGCGGGGACGGCGAACTATGGCTACACCTTC. Protein product: CASNQWAGTANYGYTF. This chain links TRBV5-8 with TRBJ1-2; possibly TRBD1 for D (5 bases). The CDR3 runs 16 residues. CDR1 is SGHTS and CDR2 is YDEGEE in the germline V gene. The ends were cut back, 6 bases at V and 2 bases at J, with 20 bases in the middle.

The chain uses TRBV30 and TRBJ2-7; 7 bases fit TRBD2. Germline lookup yields CDR1 GTSNPN and CDR2 SVGIG (reference sequence). The CDR3 spans 13 residues. V gave up 5 bases and J gave up 6 bases; unmatched junction bases: 10. The CDR3: CAWGGRERLEQYF. CDR3 bases: TGTGCCTGGGGAGGGCGGGAGAGGCTCGAGCAGTACTTC.

Only one count was recorded for this clone. V usage is TRBV12-5 and J usage is TRBJ2-3; 7 bases line up with TRBD1. After removal of 2 bases from V and 4 bases from J, the junction contained 3 bases not matched to a gene. Germline assignment: CDR1 LGHNT and CDR2 FRNRAP. The CDR3 extends over 14 amino acids. The CDR3 region is CASGLLTGSDTQYF. For the CDR3, the DNA is TGTGCTAGTGGTTTGTTGACAGGGTCAGATACGCAGTATTTT. Together with reference TRBV12-5 and TRBJ2-3, the CDR3 gives the full variable domain: DARVTQTPRHKVTEMGQEVTMRCQPILGHNTVFWYRQTMMQGLELLAYFRNRAPLDDSGMPKDRFSAEMPDATLATLKIQPSEPRDSAVYFCASGLLTGSDTQYFGPGTRLTVL.

V usage is TRBV6-5 and J usage is TRBJ1-1; TRBD1 matches 11 bases. The CDR3 extends over 14 amino acids. Germline V gene sequence: CDR1 MNHEY, CDR2 SVGAGI. The J segment lost 4 bases and the V segment lost 7 bases, leaving 5 bases of the junction unmatched. The CDR3 loop is CASNSGQGGTEAFF. The CDR3 DNA reads as TGTGCCAGCAATTCGGGACAGGGGGGCACTGAAGCTTTCTTT.

The chain combines TRBV18 with TRBJ1-2; the D is unclear. There are 15 residues in the CDR3. With 0 bases removed from V and 4 bases from J, the gap between germline ends came to 12 bases. Germline V gene data show CDR1 as KGHSH and CDR2 as LQKENI. The CDR3 protein is CASSPPPGLSYGYTF. As DNA, the CDR3 is TGTGCCAGCTCACCACCACCGGGGTTAAGCTATGGCTACACCTTC.

The chain carries TRBV9 and TRBJ2-3, with D possibly matching TRBD2 (6 bases). The CDR3 sequence is 17 residues long. V was trimmed by 0 bases and J by 5 bases, leaving 19 bases between them. The germline V gene encodes CDR1 SGDLS and CDR2 YYNGEE. The CDR3 DNA reads as TGTGCCAGCAGCGTAGGCGCCGCTAGCGCCTCTTTAGATACGCAGTATTTT. Encoded protein: CASSVGAASASLDTQYF.

This sequence joins TRBV16 and TRBJ1-5, with unresolved D. There are 13 residues in the CDR3. Per germline, CDR1 KGHSY and CDR2 FQNENV. The germline V and J ends were trimmed by 7 bases and 0 bases, with 7 bases remaining between them. Here the CDR3 DNA reads TGTGCCAGCACCTACAGTAGCAATCAGCCCCAGCATTTT. Translated, it gives CASTYSSNQPQHF.

The gene calls are TRBV4-1 and TRBJ1-3; D unresolved. CDR3 length: 16 residues. The ends were cut back, 1 base at V and 0 bases at J, with 10 bases in the middle. CDR1 is MGHRA and CDR2 is YSYEKL in the germline V gene. The CDR3: CASSQGLTGSGNTIYF. The CDR3 bases are TGCGCCAGCAGCCAAGGACTCACTGGCTCTGGAAACACCATATATTTT.

This chain joins TRBV4-1 and TRBJ2-1; 11 bases align to TRBD2. Looked up from germline, CDR1 is MGHRA and CDR2 is YSYEKL. J was trimmed by 7 bases and V by 2 bases; bases with no gene match: 4. This CDR3 has 15 residues. The DNA of the CDR3 is TGCGCCAGCAGCCAAATAGCGGGAGGGTCTAATGAGCAGTTCTTC. Encoded protein: CASSQIAGGSNEQFF.

This rearrangement joins TRBV5-6 to TRBJ1-1; 7 positions match TRBD1. After removal of 2 bases from V and 4 bases from J, the junction contained 8 bases not matched to a gene. The CDR3 extends over 15 amino acids. Germline V gene sequence: CDR1 SGHDT, CDR2 YYEEEE. CDR3 amino acids: CASSLDRVISTEAFF. CDR3 nucleotides: TGTGCCAGCAGCTTAGACAGGGTGATCAGCACTGAAGCTTTCTTT.

The CDR3 here is CASRLQGLNTEAFF. The CDR3 coding sequence is TGTGCCAGCAGGCTACAGGGCCTGAACACTGAAGCTTTCTTT. The genes are TRBV2 and TRBJ1-1, with D possibly matching TRBD1 (6 bases). There are 14 residues in the CDR3. V was pared by 6 bases and J by 0 bases, with 11 bases between. CDR1 and CDR2 from the germline V gene are SNHLY and FYNNEI.

The chain carries TRBV19 and TRBJ1-1, with no clear D. Trimming removed 9 bases at V and 1 base at J, with 21 bases between. Germline CDR1 reads LNHDA; CDR2 reads SQIVND (reference sequence). The CDR3 sequence is 16 residues long. In DNA, the CDR3 is TGTGCCAGCCGTAGCTTATCGAGGATCCCGAACACTGAAGCTTTCTTT. This sequence encodes CASRSLSRIPNTEAFF.

The chain uses TRBV19 and TRBJ1-2; 8 positions agree with TRBD1. Germline CDR1 LNHDA, CDR2 SQIVND (reference sequence). The V and J ends lost 3 bases and 6 bases, in that order; junction bases with no gene match: 9. This CDR3 region has 15 residues. The CDR3 region is CASSIFGQGTDGYTF. The CDR3 nucleotides are TGTGCCAGTAGTATTTTCGGACAGGGAACGGATGGCTACACCTTC. The full variable domain, completed using reference TRBV19 and TRBJ1-2, is DGGITQSPKYLFRKEGQNVTLSCEQNLNHDAMYWYRQDPGQGLRLIYYSQIVNDFQKGDIAEGYSVSREKKESFPLTVTSAQKNPTAFYLCASSIFGQGTDGYTFGSGTRLTVV.

J is TRBJ2-7 and V is TRBV5-1, with TRBD1 matching over 8 bases. The CDR3 spans 16 residues. The germline V gene encodes CDR1 SGHRS and CDR2 YFSETQ. Trimming at V came to 0 bases and at J to 3 bases, leaving 8 bases not matched to a gene. Here the CDR3 reads CASSLAQTGGNYEQYF. CDR3 DNA: TGCGCCAGCAGCTTGGCCCAAACAGGGGGTAACTACGAGCAGTACTTC.

This sequence joins TRBV14 and TRBJ2-1, with TRBD2 as a possible D gene (6 bases). Trimming took 3 bases from V and 9 from J, leaving 18 bases between them. Looked up from germline, CDR1 is SGHDN and CDR2 is FVKESK. The CDR3 consists of 15 residues. The CDR3 DNA follows: TGTGCCAGCAGCCAGAGCGGGCTAGGGGCCTTTGAGCAGTTCTTC. Its protein product is CASSQSGLGAFEQFF.

The chain uses TRBV5-1 and TRBJ1-2; TRBD1 agrees at 10 bases. The germline V gene has CDR1 SGHRS and CDR2 YFSETQ. The ends lost 0 bases at V and 8 bases at J; junction bases unmatched: 7. The CDR3 has 15 residues. The CDR3, as DNA: TGCGCCAGCAGCTTGGACCTGACAGGGGGCGGGGGCTACACCTTC. Translated, it gives CASSLDLTGGGGYTF.

V is TRBV2 and J is TRBJ2-7, with D perhaps matching TRBD2 (6 bases). Trimming removed 7 bases from V and 7 bases from J, with 17 bases in between. The CDR3 has 13 residues. CDR1 and CDR2 from the germline V gene are SNHLY and FYNNEI. The CDR3 loop is CASNLPGVEEQYF. For the CDR3, the DNA is TGTGCCAGCAATCTGCCGGGAGTAGAAGAGCAGTACTTC.